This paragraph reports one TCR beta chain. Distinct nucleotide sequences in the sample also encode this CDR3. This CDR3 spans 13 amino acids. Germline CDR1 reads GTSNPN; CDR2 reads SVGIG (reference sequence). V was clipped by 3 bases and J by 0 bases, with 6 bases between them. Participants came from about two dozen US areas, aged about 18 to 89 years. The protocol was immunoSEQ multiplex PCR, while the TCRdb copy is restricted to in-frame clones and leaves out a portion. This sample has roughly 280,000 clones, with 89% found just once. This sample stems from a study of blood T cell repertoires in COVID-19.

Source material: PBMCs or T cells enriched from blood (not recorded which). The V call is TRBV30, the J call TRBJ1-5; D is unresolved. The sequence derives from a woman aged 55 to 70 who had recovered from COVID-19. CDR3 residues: CAWSQDSNQPQHF. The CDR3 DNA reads TGTGCCTGGAGCCAGGATAGCAATCAGCCCCAGCATTTT.